One sample yielded the 8 T cell receptor beta chains listed below, sequenced in a study of blood T cell repertoires in COVID-19. Method: immunoSEQ multiplex PCR; TCRdb's copy keeps in-frame clones and lacks some. The sample lists tens of thousands of clones, around nine tenths occurring once. What was sequenced was peripheral blood. All receptors derive from a man aged 70 or older with acute or convalescent COVID-19.

J is TRBJ2-5 and V is TRBV11-2; 9 bases align to TRBD2. The ends lost 1 base at V and 2 bases at J; junction bases unmatched: 11. Germline CDR1 and CDR2: SGHAT and FQNNGV. The CDR3 totals 18 residues. CDR3 loop: CASSLVAAGGAFQETQYF. CDR3 DNA: TGTGCCAGCAGCTTAGTTGCAGCGGGGGGTGCTTTTCAAGAGACCCAGTACTTC.

The chain recombines TRBV3-1 (or the pseudogene TRBV3-2) with TRBJ2-3; 10 bases are a match to TRBD2. Unmatched junction bases numbered 9, after V lost 3 bases and J lost 6 bases. Looked up from germline, CDR1 is LGHDT and CDR2 is YNNKEL (reference sequence). This CDR3 has 16 residues. CDR3 region: CASSHSWTSGADTQYF. DNA for the CDR3: TGTGCCAGCAGCCATTCTTGGACTAGCGGAGCGGATACGCAGTATTTT.

CDR3 amino acids: CASSFNPGSASYEQYF. DNA for the CDR3: TGTGCCAGCAGCTTTAATCCGGGGTCGGCCTCCTACGAGCAGTACTTC. This rearrangement joins TRBV7-6 to TRBJ2-7; tentative D call: TRBD2 (5 bases). CDR3 length: 16 amino acids. Germline CDR1 and CDR2: SGHVS and FNYEAQ. V shed 3 bases and J shed 0 bases, with 15 bases lying between them.

V usage is TRBV6-5 and J usage is TRBJ2-2; 10 bases align to TRBD1. V shed 6 bases and J 7 bases; nucleotides not matched to a gene: 8. CDR1 is MNHEY and CDR2 is SVGAGI in the germline V gene. CDR3 length equals 15 residues. CDR3 DNA sequence: TGTGCCAGCAGGGCTGACAGGGGGCAAGGCGGGGAGCTGTTTTTT. Its translation: CASRADRGQGGELFF.

The chain joins TRBV7-2 to TRBJ1-2; tentatively, D is TRBD1 (6 bases). Looked up from germline, CDR1 is SGHTA and CDR2 is FQGNSA. The CDR3 is made up of 13 amino acids. Trimming pared 5 bases from V and 8 bases from J, leaving 15 bases between. The DNA for the CDR3 is TGTGCCAGCAGCCGCCCATCAGGGGTCGGCTACACCTTC. This sequence encodes CASSRPSGVGYTF.

The V and J genes are TRBV2 and TRBJ1-5, with a weak D call TRBD1 (6 bases). The CDR3 is 13 residues long. V lost 5 bases and J 4 bases, leaving 9 bases between the germline ends. CDR1 SNHLY and CDR2 FYNNEI come from the germline V gene. CDR3 region: CASSPDSNQPQHF. The CDR3 region has the DNA TGTGCCAGCAGTCCGGACAGTAATCAGCCCCAGCATTTT.

V and J are TRBV4-3 and TRBJ1-5, with D tentatively TRBD1 (6 bases). The germline V gene encodes CDR1 LGHNA and CDR2 YSLEER. The CDR3 spans 16 residues. Trimming took 0 bases from V and 7 from J, leaving 16 bases between them. The CDR3 region is CASSQDWAGGRQPQHF. CDR3 sequence (DNA): TGCGCCAGCAGCCAAGATTGGGCCGGGGGGCGGCAGCCCCAGCATTTT.

This chain links TRBV9 with TRBJ1-6; D remains ambiguous. The V gene's germline CDR1 is SGDLS and CDR2 YYNGEE. V lost 4 bases and J 7 bases, leaving 9 bases between the germline ends. CDR3 length: 13 residues. This CDR3 reads CASSNSGNSPLHF. The CDR3 nucleotides are TGTGCCAGCAGCAACTCGGGGAATTCACCCCTCCACTTT.